This TCR beta chain was captured by sequencing in a study of blood T cell repertoires in COVID-19. Study summary: Samples came from the United States, Italy and Spain, spanning acute and convalescent COVID-19. T cells, B-cell-depleted T cells, or PBMCs supplied cDNA or gDNA.

Germline CDR1 GTSNPN, CDR2 SVGIG (reference sequence). The CDR3 is 14 residues long. Under the authors' procedure: The authors estimated nucleated cell counts from reference gene primer amplification. Clones were sequenced by immunoSEQ multiplex PCR, and TCRdb holds only the in-frame ones, with some missing. That table supplies the V and J calls and clone size; D and trimming were determined from the DNA. The repertoire holds 200,000 to 300,000 clones, 84% seen once, with 4% to 4.5% in the top ten. The TCR was taken from a man in his fifties with acute or convalescent COVID-19. Sequenced sample: peripheral blood. This chain links TRBV30 with TRBJ2-7, with 11 nucleotides matching TRBD2. In DNA form, the CDR3 reads TGTGCTATGACCGGGACTAGCGGATTCTACGAGCAGTACTTC. Translation: CAMTGTSGFYEQYF. The whole variable domain, filled in from reference TRBV30 and TRBJ2-7, reads SQTIHQWPATLVQPVGSPLSLECTVEGTSNPNLYWYRQAAGRGLQLLFYSVGIGQISSEVPQNLSASRPQDRQFILSSKKLLLSDSGFYLCAMTGTSGFYEQYFGPGTRLTVT.